This TCR beta chain stems from a study of blood T cell repertoires in COVID-19. Study as a whole: There were acute and convalescent COVID-19 samples, and they came from the United States, Italy and Spain. PBMCs, B-cell-depleted T cells, or T cells provided the cDNA or gDNA that made up the material.

Trimming took 1 base from V and 2 from J, leaving 7 bases between them. Germline CDR1 is LGHNT and CDR2 is FRNRAP. The CDR3 loop spans 14 amino acids. This table comes from immunoSEQ multiplex PCR, and its TCRdb copy is limited to in-frame clones, with some not included. The data contain about 190,000 clones, roughly nine tenths of them singletons. The sequencing input was peripheral blood. This sequence joins TRBV12-5 and TRBJ2-3, with unresolved D. The sequence was collected from a man under 40 with acute or convalescent COVID-19. The CDR3 here is CASGLDTHTDTQYF. The CDR3 DNA follows: TGTGCTAGTGGTTTGGACACCCACACAGATACGCAGTATTTT.